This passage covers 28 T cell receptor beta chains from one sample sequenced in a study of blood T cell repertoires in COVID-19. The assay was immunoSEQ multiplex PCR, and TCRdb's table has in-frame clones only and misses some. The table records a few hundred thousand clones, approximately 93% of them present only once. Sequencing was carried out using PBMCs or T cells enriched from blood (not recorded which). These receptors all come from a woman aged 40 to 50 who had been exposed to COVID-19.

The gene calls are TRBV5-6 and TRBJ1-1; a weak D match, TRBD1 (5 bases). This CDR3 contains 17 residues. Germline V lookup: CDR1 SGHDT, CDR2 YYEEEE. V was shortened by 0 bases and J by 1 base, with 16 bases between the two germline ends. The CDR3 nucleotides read TGTGCCAGCAGCTTGGTATCGTCCGGGGGACCGAACACTGAAGCTTTCTTT. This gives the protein CASSLVSSGGPNTEAFF.

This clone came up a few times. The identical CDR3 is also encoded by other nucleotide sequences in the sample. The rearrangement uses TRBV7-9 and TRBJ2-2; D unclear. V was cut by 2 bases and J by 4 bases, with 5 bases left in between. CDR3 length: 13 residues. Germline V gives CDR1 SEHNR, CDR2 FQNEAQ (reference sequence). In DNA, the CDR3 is TGTGCCAGCAGCTTATTGAGCACCGGGGAGCTGTTTTTT. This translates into CASSLLSTGELFF.

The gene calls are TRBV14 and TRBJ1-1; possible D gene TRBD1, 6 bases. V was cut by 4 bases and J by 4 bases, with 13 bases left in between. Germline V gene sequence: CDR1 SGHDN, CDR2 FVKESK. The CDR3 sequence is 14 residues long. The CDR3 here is CASSPRGAGTEAFF. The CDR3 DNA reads TGTGCCAGCAGCCCTCGGGGGGCGGGCACTGAAGCTTTCTTT.

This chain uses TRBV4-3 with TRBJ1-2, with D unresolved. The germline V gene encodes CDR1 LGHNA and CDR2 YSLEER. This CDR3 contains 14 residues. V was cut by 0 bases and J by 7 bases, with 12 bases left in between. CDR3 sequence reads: CASSQDRVPGGYTF. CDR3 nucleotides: TGCGCCAGCAGCCAAGATCGGGTCCCGGGTGGCTACACCTTC.

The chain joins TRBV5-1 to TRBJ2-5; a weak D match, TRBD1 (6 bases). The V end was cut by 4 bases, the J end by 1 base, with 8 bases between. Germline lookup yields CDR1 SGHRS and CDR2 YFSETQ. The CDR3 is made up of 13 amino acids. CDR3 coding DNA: TGCGCCAGCAGCCCGGACAGCCAAGAGACCCAGTACTTC. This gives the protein CASSPDSQETQYF.

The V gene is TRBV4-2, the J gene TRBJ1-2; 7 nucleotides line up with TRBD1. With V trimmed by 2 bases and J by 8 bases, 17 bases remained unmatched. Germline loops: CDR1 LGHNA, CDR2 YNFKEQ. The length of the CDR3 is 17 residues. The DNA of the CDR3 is TGTGCCAGCAGCCAATCGACAGGGTACGGATCTGGTTGGGGCTACACCTTC. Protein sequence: CASSQSTGYGSGWGYTF.

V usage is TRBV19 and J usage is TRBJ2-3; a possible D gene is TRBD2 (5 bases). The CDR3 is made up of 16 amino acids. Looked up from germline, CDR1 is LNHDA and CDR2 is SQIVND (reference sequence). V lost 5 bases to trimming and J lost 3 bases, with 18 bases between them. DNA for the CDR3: TGTGCCAGTAGTCCGCGTCGCGCTTCGGGAACAGATACGCAGTATTTT. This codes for CASSPRRASGTDTQYF.

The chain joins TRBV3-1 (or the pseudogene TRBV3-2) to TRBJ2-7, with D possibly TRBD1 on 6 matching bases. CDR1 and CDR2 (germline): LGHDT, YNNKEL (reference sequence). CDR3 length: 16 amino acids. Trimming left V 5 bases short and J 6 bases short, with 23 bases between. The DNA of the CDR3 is TGTGCCAGCAGCGAAGTACAGGGTGTAGGAGTTGGCGAGCAGTACTTC. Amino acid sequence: CASSEVQGVGVGEQYF.

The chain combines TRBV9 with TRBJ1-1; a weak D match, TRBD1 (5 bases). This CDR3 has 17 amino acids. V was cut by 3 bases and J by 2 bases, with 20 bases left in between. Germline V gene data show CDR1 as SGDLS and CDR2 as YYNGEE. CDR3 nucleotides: TGTGCCAGCAGCGCCGAATGGGTAACAGGCCCAAACACTGAAGCTTTCTTT. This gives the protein CASSAEWVTGPNTEAFF.

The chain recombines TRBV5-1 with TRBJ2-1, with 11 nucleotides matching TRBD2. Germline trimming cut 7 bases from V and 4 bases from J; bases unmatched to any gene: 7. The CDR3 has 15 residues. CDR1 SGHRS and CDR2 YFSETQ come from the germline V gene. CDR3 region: CASLPGTSGYNEQFF. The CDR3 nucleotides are TGCGCCAGCCTCCCTGGGACTAGCGGTTACAATGAGCAGTTCTTC.

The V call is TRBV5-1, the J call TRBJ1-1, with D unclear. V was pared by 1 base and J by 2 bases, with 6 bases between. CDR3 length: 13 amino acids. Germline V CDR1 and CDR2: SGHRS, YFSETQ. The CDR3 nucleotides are TGCGCCAGCAGCTTGATATCTAACACTGAAGCTTTCTTT. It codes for CASSLISNTEAFF. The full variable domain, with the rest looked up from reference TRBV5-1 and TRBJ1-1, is KAGVTQTPRYLIKTRGQQVTLSCSPISGHRSVSWYQQTPGQGLQFLFEYFSETQRNKGNFPGRFSGRQFSNSRSEMNVSTLELGDSALYLCASSLISNTEAFFGQGTRLTVV.

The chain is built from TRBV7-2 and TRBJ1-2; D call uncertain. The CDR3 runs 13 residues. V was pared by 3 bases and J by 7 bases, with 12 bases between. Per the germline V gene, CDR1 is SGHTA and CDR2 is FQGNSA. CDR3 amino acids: CASSFPNGSGYTF. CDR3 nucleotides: TGTGCCAGCAGCTTCCCCAACGGGTCTGGCTACACCTTC.

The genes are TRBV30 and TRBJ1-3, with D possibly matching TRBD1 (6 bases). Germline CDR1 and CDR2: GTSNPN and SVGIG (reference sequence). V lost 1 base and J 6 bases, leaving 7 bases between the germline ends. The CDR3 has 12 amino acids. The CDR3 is CAWSDRVNTIYF. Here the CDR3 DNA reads TGTGCCTGGAGTGACAGGGTAAACACCATATATTTT.

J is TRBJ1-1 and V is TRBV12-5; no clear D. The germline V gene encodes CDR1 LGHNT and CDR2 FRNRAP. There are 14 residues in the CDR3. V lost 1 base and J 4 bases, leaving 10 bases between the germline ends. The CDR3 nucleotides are TGTGCTAGTGGTTTGGACACAGTGACCACTGAAGCTTTCTTT. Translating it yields CASGLDTVTTEAFF.

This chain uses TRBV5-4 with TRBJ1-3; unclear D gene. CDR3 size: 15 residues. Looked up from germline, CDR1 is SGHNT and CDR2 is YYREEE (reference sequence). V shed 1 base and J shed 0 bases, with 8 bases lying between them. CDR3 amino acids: CASSLMSSSGNTIYF. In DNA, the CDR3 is TGTGCCAGCAGCTTGATGAGTAGCTCTGGAAACACCATATATTTT.

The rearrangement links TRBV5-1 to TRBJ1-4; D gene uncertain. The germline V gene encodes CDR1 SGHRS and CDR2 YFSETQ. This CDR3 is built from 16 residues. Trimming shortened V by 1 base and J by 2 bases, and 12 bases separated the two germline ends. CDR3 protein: CASSLTPGTTNEKLFF. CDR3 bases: TGCGCCAGCAGCTTGACTCCGGGAACCACTAATGAAAAACTGTTTTTT.

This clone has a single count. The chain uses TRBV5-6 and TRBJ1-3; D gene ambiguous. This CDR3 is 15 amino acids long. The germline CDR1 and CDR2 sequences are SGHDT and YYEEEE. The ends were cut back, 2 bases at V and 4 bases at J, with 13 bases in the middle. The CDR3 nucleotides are TGTGCCAGCAGCTTCCCTCAGGTTTCGGGAAACACCATATATTTT. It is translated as CASSFPQVSGNTIYF. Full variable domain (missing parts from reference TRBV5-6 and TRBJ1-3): DAGVTQSPTHLIKTRGQQVTLRCSPKSGHDTVSWYQQALGQGPQFIFQYYEEEERQRGNFPDRFSGHQFPNYSSELNVNALLLGDSALYLCASSFPQVSGNTIYFGEGSWLTVV.

CDR3 in DNA: TGTGCCACCAGTGAGCTGACAGAAGCTAATGAAAAACTGTTTTTT. Translation: CATSELTEANEKLFF. V is TRBV24-1 and J is TRBJ1-4; tentative D call: TRBD1 (5 bases). V was cut by 4 bases and J by 3 bases, with 11 bases left in between. The germline CDR1 and CDR2 sequences are KGHDR and SFDVKD. The CDR3 has 15 residues.

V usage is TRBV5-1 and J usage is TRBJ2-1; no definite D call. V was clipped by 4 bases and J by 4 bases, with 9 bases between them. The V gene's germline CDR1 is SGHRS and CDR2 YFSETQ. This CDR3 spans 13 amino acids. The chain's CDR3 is CASSVDSYNEQFF. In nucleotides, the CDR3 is TGCGCCAGCAGCGTTGACTCATACAATGAGCAGTTCTTC.

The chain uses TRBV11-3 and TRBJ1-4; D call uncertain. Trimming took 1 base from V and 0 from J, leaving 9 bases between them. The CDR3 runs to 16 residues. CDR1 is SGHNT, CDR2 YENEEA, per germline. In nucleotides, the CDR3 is TGTGCCAGCAGCTTAGGAGGCCCTGCAACTAATGAAAAACTGTTTTTT. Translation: CASSLGGPATNEKLFF. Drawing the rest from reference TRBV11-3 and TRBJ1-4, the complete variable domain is EAGVVQSPRYKIIEKKQPVAFWCNPISGHNTLYWYLQNLGQGPELLIRYENEEAVDDSQLPKDRFSAERLKGVDSTLKIQPAELGDSAVYLCASSLGGPATNEKLFFGSGTQLSVL.

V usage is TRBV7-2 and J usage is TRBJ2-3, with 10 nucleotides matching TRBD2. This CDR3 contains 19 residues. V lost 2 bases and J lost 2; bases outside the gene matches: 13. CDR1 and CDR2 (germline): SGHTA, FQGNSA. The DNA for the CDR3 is TGTGCCAGCAGCTTACGTATTAGCGGGAGGCGGTATAACACAGATACGCAGTATTTT. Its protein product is CASSLRISGRRYNTDTQYF.

For the CDR3, the DNA is TGTGCCAGCAGCACAGGAACCGTCGGGGGGACGATCTCCTACGAGCAGTACTTC. Translated: CASSTGTVGGTISYEQYF. The chain carries TRBV27 and TRBJ2-7, with 7 bases lining up with TRBD2. V dropped 6 bases and J dropped 0; count of bases not matched to a gene: 17. The germline CDR1 and CDR2 sequences are MNHEY and SMNVEV (reference sequence). This CDR3 comprises 18 residues.

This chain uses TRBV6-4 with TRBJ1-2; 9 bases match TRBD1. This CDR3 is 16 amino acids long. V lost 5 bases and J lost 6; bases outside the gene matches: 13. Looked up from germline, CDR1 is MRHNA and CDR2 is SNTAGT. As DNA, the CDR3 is TGTGCCAGCAGTTGGGATACCGGGACAGGGCGCAATGGCTACACCTTC. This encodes CASSWDTGTGRNGYTF.

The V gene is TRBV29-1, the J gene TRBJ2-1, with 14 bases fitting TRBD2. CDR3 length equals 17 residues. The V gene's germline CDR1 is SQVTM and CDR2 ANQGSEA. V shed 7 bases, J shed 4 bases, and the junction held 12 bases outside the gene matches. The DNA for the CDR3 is TGCAGCGCGGAGGGACTAGCGGGAGAATCTTATTACAATGAGCAGTTCTTC. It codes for CSAEGLAGESYYNEQFF.

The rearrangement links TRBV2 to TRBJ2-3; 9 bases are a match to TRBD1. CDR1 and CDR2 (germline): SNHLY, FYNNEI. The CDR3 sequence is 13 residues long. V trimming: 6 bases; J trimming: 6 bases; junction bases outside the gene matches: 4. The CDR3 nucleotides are TGTGCCAGCAGAGGGACAGGGCTTGATACGCAGTATTTT. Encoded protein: CASRGTGLDTQYF. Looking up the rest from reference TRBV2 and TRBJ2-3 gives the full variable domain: EPEVTQTPSHQVTQMGQEVILRCVPISNHLYFYWYRQILGQKVEFLVSFYNNEISEKSEIFDDQFSVERPDGSNFTLKIRSTKLEDSAMYFCASRGTGLDTQYFGPGTRLTVL.

The CDR3 DNA reads TGTGCCAGCAGTTCAGCACTCGCTAGGACAGGGGGTGTTGGTGAAAAACTGTTTTTT. Protein product: CASSSALARTGGVGEKLFF. The J gene is TRBJ1-4, the V gene TRBV28; 10 nucleotides line up with TRBD1. V was clipped by 4 bases and J by 7 bases; unmatched bases: 18. The CDR3 extends over 19 amino acids. Per the germline V gene, CDR1 is MDHEN and CDR2 is SYDVKM.

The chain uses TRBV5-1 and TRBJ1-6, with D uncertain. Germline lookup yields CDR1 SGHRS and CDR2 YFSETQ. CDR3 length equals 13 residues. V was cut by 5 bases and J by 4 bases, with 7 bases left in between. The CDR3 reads CASRADYNSPLHF. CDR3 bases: TGCGCCAGCAGGGCGGATTATAATTCACCCCTCCACTTT. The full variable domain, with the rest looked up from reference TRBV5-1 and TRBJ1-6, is KAGVTQTPRYLIKTRGQQVTLSCSPISGHRSVSWYQQTPGQGLQFLFEYFSETQRNKGNFPGRFSGRQFSNSRSEMNVSTLELGDSALYLCASRADYNSPLHFGNGTRLTVT.

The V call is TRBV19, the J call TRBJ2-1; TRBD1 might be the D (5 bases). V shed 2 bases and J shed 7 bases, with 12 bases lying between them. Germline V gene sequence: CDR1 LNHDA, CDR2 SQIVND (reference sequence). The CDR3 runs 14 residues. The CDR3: CASSISGQLNEQFF. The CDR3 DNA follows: TGTGCCAGTAGTATATCAGGACAATTGAATGAGCAGTTCTTC. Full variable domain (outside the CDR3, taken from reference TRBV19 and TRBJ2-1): DGGITQSPKYLFRKEGQNVTLSCEQNLNHDAMYWYRQDPGQGLRLIYYSQIVNDFQKGDIAEGYSVSREKKESFPLTVTSAQKNPTAFYLCASSISGQLNEQFFGPGTRLTVL.